The 31 T cell receptor beta chains presented below share a single source sample, sequenced in a study of cytomegalovirus exposure and HLA in healthy donors. PCR was performed using 60 Vbeta and 13 Jbeta primers. The assay was immunoSEQ multiplex PCR, and TCRdb's table has in-frame clones only and misses some. The table lists approximately 140,000 clones, about four fifths of them singletons. Material: PBMCs. All receptors derive from a woman aged 35 to 49 in good health and CMV-seronegative.

The chain has TRBV5-1 and TRBJ2-7; D is undetermined. V lost 1 base and J lost 3, with 11 bases in between. The CDR3 runs to 14 residues. The germline V gene encodes CDR1 SGHRS and CDR2 YFSETQ. In nucleotides, the CDR3 is TGCGCCAGCAGCTTGACAGCAGTGGGCTACGAGCAGTACTTC. This sequence encodes CASSLTAVGYEQYF.

For the CDR3, the DNA is TGTGCCAGCAGATCCCCCGGGGGGGGCGCAACTAATGAAAAACTGTTTTTT. It specifies CASRSPGGGATNEKLFF. This chain links TRBV5-4 with TRBJ1-4, with a possible D match to TRBD1 (6 bases). The length of the CDR3 is 17 residues. The V end lost 5 bases, the J end lost 0 bases, and 17 bases lay between the germline ends. Germline CDR1 SGHNT, CDR2 YYREEE (reference sequence).

This chain joins TRBV4-3 and TRBJ2-5, with a weak D call TRBD1 (6 bases). The length of the CDR3 is 14 residues. From germline, CDR1 is LGHNA and CDR2 YSLEER. Trimming took off 10 bases at V and 4 bases at J, with 19 bases between the two ends. DNA of the CDR3: TGCGCCACCACAGGGCCCATCAATGTAGAGACCCAGTACTTC. It encodes CATTGPINVETQYF.

The V gene is TRBV12-2, the J gene TRBJ1-1; TRBD1, as called in the table, went unchecked against the DNA. TRBV12-2 is a listed pseudogene. This CDR3 spans 16 amino acids. The CDR3 DNA reads TGTGCAAGTCGCTTAGTAGGGGGCAGGGGGGCCACTGAAGCTTTCTTT. Residues: CASRLVGGRGATEAFF.

This clone was found a few times. The chain recombines TRBV4-1 with TRBJ1-4; TRBD1 agrees at 7 bases. J gave up 3 bases and V 3 bases, and 1 base lay outside the gene matches. The CDR3 consists of 14 residues. Germline CDR1 and CDR2: MGHRA and YSYEKL. Here the CDR3 reads CASSQGTANEKLFF. The CDR3 nucleotides read TGCGCCAGCAGCCAGGGGACAGCTAATGAAAAACTGTTTTTT.

The rearrangement links TRBV28 to TRBJ1-1; 8 bases map to TRBD1. Germline V gene sequence: CDR1 MDHEN, CDR2 SYDVKM. This CDR3 comprises 17 residues. J gave up 1 base and V 6 bases, and 13 bases lay outside the gene matches. CDR3 region: CASSPQRQGLWNTEAFF. The CDR3 coding sequence is TGTGCCAGCAGCCCCCAGCGACAGGGGCTATGGAACACTGAAGCTTTCTTT.

The V gene is TRBV2, the J gene TRBJ2-5; TRBD1 agrees at 9 bases. V gave up 7 bases and J gave up 4 bases; unmatched junction bases: 7. The germline CDR1 and CDR2 sequences are SNHLY and FYNNEI. The CDR3 spans 14 residues. The CDR3 protein is CASTRTGASETQYF. The CDR3 nucleotides read TGTGCCAGCACCCGGACAGGGGCTTCAGAGACCCAGTACTTC.

This sequence joins TRBV19 and TRBJ1-1, with 8 bases matching TRBD1. Germline V gene lookup returns CDR1 LNHDA and CDR2 SQIVND (reference sequence). This CDR3 region has 17 residues. V was pared by 6 bases and J by 1 base, with 13 bases of the junction left unmatched. In nucleotides, the CDR3 is TGTGCCAGTAGACCCGGGACAGGCTATGTGAGGAACACTGAAGCTTTCTTT. This encodes CASRPGTGYVRNTEAFF.

The J gene is TRBJ2-1, the V gene TRBV9; TRBD1 is a possible D gene (6 bases). Germline V CDR1 and CDR2: SGDLS, YYNGEE. This CDR3 is built from 14 residues. The ends were cut back, 1 base at V and 7 bases at J, with 12 bases in the middle. The CDR3 nucleotides read TGTGCCAGCAGCGTAAGGTTAGGGGGTAATGAGCAGTTCTTC. It encodes CASSVRLGGNEQFF. The full variable domain, completed using reference TRBV9 and TRBJ2-1, is DSGVTQTPKHLITATGQRVTLRCSPRSGDLSVYWYQQSLDQGLQFLIQYYNGEERAKGNILERFSAQQFPDLHSELNLSSLELGDSALYFCASSVRLGGNEQFFGPGTRLTVL.

V usage is TRBV28 and J usage is TRBJ2-1, with 10 bases fitting TRBD1. There are 15 residues in the CDR3. From germline, CDR1 is MDHEN and CDR2 SYDVKM. V lost 6 bases to trimming and J lost 2 bases; unmatched junction nucleotides: 4. For the CDR3, the DNA is TGTGCCAGCAGAGGACAGGGGGTGGCCTACAATGAGCAGTTCTTC. Its translation is CASRGQGVAYNEQFF.

This chain connects TRBV11-2 to TRBJ1-1; no firm D call. Germline lookup yields CDR1 SGHAT and CDR2 FQNNGV. The CDR3 totals 13 residues. Trimming removed 3 bases at V and 2 bases at J, with 7 bases between. The CDR3: CASSFYRNTEAFF. The CDR3 DNA sequence: TGTGCCAGCAGCTTTTACAGAAACACTGAAGCTTTCTTT.

The CDR3 region has the DNA TGTGCCAGCAGCACCAGGGGGTTGAACTATGGCTACACCTTC. It codes for CASSTRGLNYGYTF. This chain uses TRBV5-6 with TRBJ1-2; TRBD1 aligns across 7 bases. In germline, CDR1 is SGHDT, CDR2 YYEEEE. The CDR3 is 14 residues long. Trimming removed 4 bases from V and 2 bases from J; junction bases left unmatched: 5.

This sequence joins TRBV15 and TRBJ2-7; perhaps TRBD2 as D (5 bases). The germline CDR1 and CDR2 sequences are LNHNV and YYDKDF (reference sequence). This CDR3 is 15 amino acids long. The V end was cut by 2 bases, the J end by 3 bases, with 14 bases between. DNA for the CDR3: TGTGCCACCAGCAGATCCACGGGGAACCGCTACGAGCAGTACTTC. Translation gives CATSRSTGNRYEQYF.

This chain joins TRBV7-8 and TRBJ2-7; D possibly corresponds to TRBD2 (5 bases). This CDR3 spans 16 amino acids. Trimming took 2 bases from V and 0 from J, leaving 14 bases between them. The V gene's germline CDR1 is SGHVS and CDR2 FQNEAQ. The CDR3 region has the DNA TGTGCCAGCAGCTTATTTGGGGAGATGAGCTCCTACGAGCAGTACTTC. This encodes CASSLFGEMSSYEQYF.

In this sample, this clone turned up once. This sequence joins TRBV9 and TRBJ2-1; 10 positions agree with TRBD1. Trimming removed 3 bases from V and 1 base from J; junction bases left unmatched: 10. This CDR3 contains 18 residues. Germline V CDR1 and CDR2: SGDLS, YYNGEE. The CDR3 region has the DNA TGTGCCAGCAGCGGCTCGATGGACAGGGGGATTTCCTACAATGAGCAGTTCTTC. Encoded protein: CASSGSMDRGISYNEQFF.

The chain couples TRBV5-6 to TRBJ2-7, with TRBD1 identical over 9 bases. The CDR3 runs to 14 residues. V gave up 6 bases and J gave up 4 bases; unmatched junction bases: 8. Germline V lookup: CDR1 SGHDT, CDR2 YYEEEE. The CDR3, as DNA: TGTGCCAGCACCGTACAGGGGGCCAGTTACGAGCAGTACTTC. This translates into CASTVQGASYEQYF.

This chain connects TRBV18 to TRBJ2-7; no clear D. V lost 2 bases to trimming and J lost 6 bases, with 17 bases between them. The germline V gene encodes CDR1 KGHSH and CDR2 LQKENI. The CDR3 loop spans 15 amino acids. The CDR3 DNA is TGTGCCAGCTCACCAGATCTAAAAAAAAATGGCGAGCAGTACTTC. It yields the protein CASSPDLKKNGEQYF.

The chain uses TRBV2 and TRBJ1-1; D ambiguous. The CDR3 is 12 residues long. V was pared by 6 bases and J by 3 bases, with 8 bases between. CDR1 is SNHLY and CDR2 is FYNNEI in the germline V gene. The CDR3 reads CASSSRYTEAFF. The CDR3 nucleotides read TGTGCCAGCAGCTCGAGGTACACTGAAGCTTTCTTT.

The chain couples TRBV2 to TRBJ1-3, with D possibly matching TRBD1 (5 bases). V lost 5 bases and J lost 5, with 13 bases in between. Germline assignment: CDR1 SNHLY and CDR2 FYNNEI. This CDR3 has 14 amino acids. CDR3 nucleotide sequence: TGTGCCAGCAGTATAGGGGAGGGTCGAAACACCATATATTTT. As protein: CASSIGEGRNTIYF.

This chain links TRBV6-6 with TRBJ2-5; 9 nucleotides agree with TRBD2. Trimming at V came to 6 bases and at J to 4 bases, leaving 6 bases not matched to a gene. The germline gives CDR1 MNHNY, CDR2 SVGAGI (reference sequence). The CDR3 runs 14 residues. The CDR3 protein is CASRPAGGGETQYF. The CDR3 DNA follows: TGTGCCAGCAGGCCGGCGGGGGGGGGAGAGACCCAGTACTTC.

V and J are TRBV6-6 and TRBJ1-2; D gene unclear. Trimming removed 5 bases at V and 6 bases at J, with 10 bases between. The CDR3 spans 12 residues. The V gene's germline CDR1 is MNHNY and CDR2 SVGAGI (reference sequence). Written as DNA, the CDR3 is TGTGCCAGCAGTCCGAGCCTGGATGGCTACACCTTC. This translates into CASSPSLDGYTF.

The chain uses TRBV4-3 and TRBJ2-1; D is unresolved. Germline V gene sequence: CDR1 LGHNA, CDR2 YSLEER. The CDR3 loop spans 15 amino acids. V dropped 1 base and J dropped 0 bases, with 7 bases sitting between them. The CDR3 DNA is TGCGCCAGCAGCCAAGGGGCAAGCTCCTACAATGAGCAGTTCTTC. Its translation is CASSQGASSYNEQFF.

The rearrangement uses TRBV7-9 and TRBJ2-2; 10 bases map to TRBD1. Per germline, CDR1 SEHNR and CDR2 FQNEAQ (reference sequence). The CDR3 loop spans 17 amino acids. Losses at the gene ends were 6 bases for V and 5 bases for J; bases not matched to a gene: 12. The CDR3 protein is CASSPKPGQGKTGELFF. In nucleotides, the CDR3 is TGTGCCAGCAGTCCTAAACCGGGACAGGGGAAAACCGGGGAGCTGTTTTTT.

The gene calls are TRBV6-1 and TRBJ2-7; D is ambiguous. The CDR3 has 14 residues. V was trimmed by 4 bases and J by 0 bases, leaving 10 bases between them. Germline CDR1 reads MNHNS; CDR2 reads SASEGT. Here the CDR3 DNA reads TGTGCCAGCAGTGGTGCAGCGCCCTCCTACGAGCAGTACTTC. Translated: CASSGAAPSYEQYF.

The V call is TRBV5-8, the J call TRBJ1-6, with 10 bases aligning to TRBD1. From germline, CDR1 is SGHTS and CDR2 YDEGEE. J gave up 8 bases and V 0 bases, and 5 bases lay outside the gene matches. CDR3 length: 16 residues. CDR3 in amino acids: CASSLGFGTGDSPLHF. For the CDR3, the DNA is TGTGCCAGCAGCTTGGGCTTCGGGACAGGGGATTCACCCCTCCACTTT.

The rearrangement links TRBV10-3 to TRBJ2-1, with 8 bases identical to TRBD1. The CDR3 loop spans 15 amino acids. Germline assignment: CDR1 ENHRY and CDR2 SYGVKD. Trimming at V came to 4 bases and at J to 5 bases, leaving 7 bases not matched to a gene. The CDR3 sequence: CAISGTSQGDNEQFF. CDR3 coding DNA: TGTGCCATCAGTGGAACTTCACAGGGGGACAATGAGCAGTTCTTC.

The CDR3: CASSLWGASSYEQYF. CDR3 nucleotide sequence: TGTGCCAGCAGCTTATGGGGCGCCAGCTCCTACGAGCAGTACTTC. The J gene is TRBJ2-7, the V gene TRBV7-9; a possible D gene is TRBD1 (5 bases). V lost 2 bases to trimming and J lost 0 bases, with 11 bases between them. CDR1 and CDR2 from the germline V gene are SEHNR and FQNEAQ (reference sequence). The CDR3 has 15 residues.

V usage is TRBV28 and J usage is TRBJ2-1; 14 bases map to TRBD2. With 5 bases clipped from V and 7 bases from J, the junction kept 16 bases outside the gene matches. This CDR3 is built from 19 residues. From germline, CDR1 is MDHEN and CDR2 SYDVKM. The CDR3 sequence is CASSRGGLAGVITSNEQFF. Here the CDR3 DNA reads TGTGCCAGCAGTCGTGGGGGACTAGCGGGAGTAATTACGAGTAATGAGCAGTTCTTC.

DNA for the CDR3: TGTGCCAGCAGCCCCACAGGGGATGATTACGAGCAGTACTTC. It translates to CASSPTGDDYEQYF. The chain links TRBV6-6 to TRBJ2-7, with 7 bases identical to TRBD1. Per germline, CDR1 MNHNY and CDR2 SVGAGI (reference sequence). V lost 6 bases and J lost 4; bases outside the gene matches: 9. The CDR3 runs 14 residues.

The J gene is TRBJ1-4, the V gene TRBV4-2, with D uncertain. CDR3 length: 15 residues. The germline V gene has CDR1 LGHNA and CDR2 YNFKEQ. V lost 4 bases to trimming and J lost 0 bases, with 9 bases between them. The CDR3: CASSPAAATNEKLFF. In nucleotides, the CDR3 is TGTGCCAGCAGCCCAGCGGCCGCAACTAATGAAAAACTGTTTTTT.

The chain recombines TRBV27 with TRBJ2-2; TRBD1 matches 7 bases. The CDR3 is 16 residues long. Looked up from germline, CDR1 is MNHEY and CDR2 is SMNVEV (reference sequence). V shed 5 bases, J shed 0 bases, and the junction held 6 bases outside the gene matches. For the CDR3, the DNA is TGTGCCAGCAGTAGATGGACAGGCCCGAACACCGGGGAGCTGTTTTTT. Amino acids: CASSRWTGPNTGELFF.